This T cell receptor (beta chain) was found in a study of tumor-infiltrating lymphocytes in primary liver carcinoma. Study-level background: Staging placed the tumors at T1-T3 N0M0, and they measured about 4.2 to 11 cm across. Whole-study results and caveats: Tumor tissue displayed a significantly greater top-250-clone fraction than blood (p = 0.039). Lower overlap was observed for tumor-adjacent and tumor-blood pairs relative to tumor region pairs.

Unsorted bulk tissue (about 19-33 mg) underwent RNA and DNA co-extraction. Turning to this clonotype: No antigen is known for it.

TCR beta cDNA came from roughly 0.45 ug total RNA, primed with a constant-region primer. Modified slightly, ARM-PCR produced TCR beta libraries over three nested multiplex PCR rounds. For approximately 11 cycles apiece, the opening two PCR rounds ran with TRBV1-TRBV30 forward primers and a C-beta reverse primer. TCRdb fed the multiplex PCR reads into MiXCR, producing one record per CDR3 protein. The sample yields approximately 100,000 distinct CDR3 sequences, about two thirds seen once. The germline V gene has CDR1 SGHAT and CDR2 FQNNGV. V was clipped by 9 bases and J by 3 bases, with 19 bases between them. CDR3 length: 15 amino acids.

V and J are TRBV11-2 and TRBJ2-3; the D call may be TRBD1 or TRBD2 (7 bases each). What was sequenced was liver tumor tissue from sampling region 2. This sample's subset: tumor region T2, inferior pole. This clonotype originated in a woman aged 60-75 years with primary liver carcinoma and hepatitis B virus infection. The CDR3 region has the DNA TGTGCCAGGAGCCCCAGGGGGGGGGAGACAGATACGCAGTATTTT. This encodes CARSPRGGETDTQYF.